The entry below describes one T cell receptor (beta chain). Antigen: not known. This entry comes from a study of T cell repertoires in cytomegalovirus infection. Study details: Well-studied HLA-B-restricted epitopes and recently identified HLA-C-restricted epitopes of CMV were both used in the study.

TCRdb itself ran the reads through MiXCR, one entry per CDR3 protein. The top ten hold approximately 14% of the sample, which has fewer than 850,000 distinct CDR3 sequences, almost 30% seen once. The CDR3 runs to 12 residues. Trimming removed 5 bases from V and 8 bases from J; junction bases left unmatched: 4. This TCR was recovered from a human donor in good health (CMV status not recorded). Some clones in this sample may be carry-over from other donors' samples. V usage is TRBV12-3 or TRBV12-4 and J usage is TRBJ1-1, with 8 bases lining up with TRBD1. The source material was cultured CD8+ T cells from PBMCs, sampled from culture after CMV antigen stimulation. DNA of the CDR3: TGTGCCAGCAGTCCCCGGACAGGGGAAGCTTTCTTT. Its translation is CASSPRTGEAFF.